This entry features one T cell receptor beta chain sequence. Its antigen specificity is not known. No much larger clonotype is one base removed from it; base qualities were not supplied. Unstimulated PBMCs, after thawing, were stained for CD3, CD4 and CD8 and then FACS-sorted into CD3+CD4+ and CD3+CD8+ populations. Randomization to immunosuppression withdrawal applied to every one of the 8 studied subjects. The Qiagen DNeasy Blood and Tissue Kit was used to isolate genomic DNA. The sample comes from a study of T cell clones after liver transplantation (dated by TCRdb to about 2019). For the wider study: ITN030ST, the source of the samples, was a randomized trial that attempted immunosuppression withdrawal within 2 years of liver transplantation. Of the eight recipients, a few were HCV-positive, while the remaining recipients had been transplanted for non-autoimmune, non-viral indications. Until randomization at 12-24 months post-transplant, subjects were given standard immunosuppression, with no induction therapy. The study cohort included 8 liver transplant recipients, of whom 3 were classified as tolerant and 5 as non-tolerant. Blood samples were taken pre-transplant, pre-randomization before withdrawal, and post-randomization after full withdrawal or failed withdrawal. To count as tolerant, a recipient had to stay completely off immunosuppression for at least one year without liver enzymes climbing beyond twice the upper limit of normal. Donor-reactive T cell clones were identified by TCRbeta sequencing after a pre-transplant mixed lymphocyte reaction and then tracked in post-transplant blood. Third party-reactive TCRbeta sequences were also identified from pre-transplant MLRs to serve as an antigen-independent comparator for donor-reactive sequences. On the study overall, not on this receptor specifically: In two subjects, low numbers of available donor cells limited the measurable donor-reactive repertoire. Donor-reactive sequences declined more than third party-reactive ones, suggesting partial antigen-specific deletion unrelated to withdrawal success. When repertoire turnover was accounted for, significantly reduced detection of donor-reactive sequences was found in 7 of 8 subjects for CD4 and in 8 of 8 subjects for CD8. Since no allograft tissue specimens were available, donor-reactive T cells may have migrated into the graft instead of being deleted. The conclusions were preliminary, being limited by small, heterogeneous patient numbers and by non-standardized post-transplant time points. In most of the 8 subjects, regardless of tolerance or HCV status, circulating donor-reactive CD4 TCRbeta sequences dropped significantly post-transplant.

Using immunoSEQ, frozen genomic DNA was subjected to high-throughput TCRbeta CDR3 sequencing, a process that included PCR amplification, mapping, bias correction and internal controls. As for how the authors treated the data: Productive rearrangements were kept, and unique TCRbeta sequences were defined by CDR3 nucleotide sequence plus V and J gene. Donor-reactive sequences required at least 5-fold expansion in CFSE-low cells versus unstimulated pre-transplant cells and at least 0.01% frequency. To ensure at least 90% detection power, minimum frequency thresholds were set for each subject based on that subject's lowest-template unstimulated sample. Repertoire turnover was measured by Jensen-Shannon divergence between the top 1000 TCRbeta sequences post- and pre-transplant. Changes in detection of donor-reactive sequences were tested with two-sided Fisher's exact tests. TCRdb obtained this table from immuneACCESS and retained in-frame rearrangements with V and J assigned. These tables miss some clones; where compared with another copy, unresolved V genes account for less than half of the shortfall, and the remainder is unexplained. V, J and clone size are taken as reported in that table, and D and trimming were inferred from the DNA itself. The sample yields approximately 22,000 clones; about 93% were counted once. Of the sample, approximately 25% is held by the ten largest clones.

CDR1 and CDR2 were assigned from the germline V gene (reference sequence) as SEHNR and FQNEAQ. The CDR3 numbers 14 residues from cysteine through phenylalanine. Only the CDR3 DNA is retained, 42 bases long and in frame from the first base. The junction carries 11 bases between V and J, which are trimmed by 1 base and 5 bases respectively. The chain employs TRBV7-9 and TRBJ1-1; the D gene is possibly TRBD1, with 6 bases matching. The sequence was obtained from a human patient who received a liver transplant. Following a transplant, some T lymphocytes may have been derived from the graft donor. This sample comprised CD8+ T cells from blood, obtained nearly 26 months after liver transplant. The CDR3 here reads CASSLVQGGTEAFF. In nucleotides, the sequence is TGTGCCAGCAGCTTAGTACAGGGTGGAACTGAAGCTTTCTTT. The CDR3, completed at both ends by the reference TRBV7-9 and TRBJ1-1 genes, gives the full variable domain DTGVSQNPRHKITKRGQNVTFRCDPISEHNRLYWYRQTLGQGPEFLTYFQNEAQLEKSRLLSDRFSAERPKGSFSTLEIQRTEQGDSAMYLCASSLVQGGTEAFFGQGTRLTVV.